This TCR beta chain was found in a study of long-term antiretroviral therapy in people with HIV. Broader study findings: After ART, diversity increased yet remained lower than transplant donor controls. There were no data on ART adherence, viral resistance or therapy changes, a gap that limits inferences about post-ART repertoire changes.

On this clone: Its target is unknown.

Germline V gene data show CDR1 as MGHRA and CDR2 as YSYEKL. The trim removed 4 bases at V and 2 bases at J, leaving 8 bases unmatched. The CDR3 extends over 17 amino acids. Running of the v3.0 immunoSEQ assay took place at survey level. Only in-frame clones appear in the TCRdb table, and some are missing; sequencing was by immunoSEQ multiplex PCR. Found here are 28,000 or so clones, roughly 89% of them singletons; the top ten hold roughly 6.5%. Sequenced material: unsorted PBMCs, taken 0.4 years after starting antiretroviral therapy. This chain uses TRBV4-1 with TRBJ2-3; 11 bases are shared with TRBD2. This TCR was sampled from a man between 18 and 29 years old with HIV. The CDR3 here is CASSLLTSGGNTDTQYF. CDR3 nucleotide sequence: TGCGCCAGCAGCCTCCTAACTAGCGGGGGTAACACAGATACGCAGTATTTT.